This TCR beta chain is drawn from a study of T-cell memory formation after mild COVID-19. This CDR3 has 16 amino acids. Trimming cost V 5 bases and J 1 base; bases outside gene matches: 8. The germline gives CDR1 SGHVS, CDR2 FQNEAQ. This clonotype showed up many times. TCRdb used MiXCR to reprocess the 5' RACE reads, holding one entry per CDR3 protein. Seen here are roughly 250,000 distinct CDR3 sequences, over 15% observed once, and the top ten hold 20% to 25%. The chain combines TRBV7-8 with TRBJ1-5; 7 bases line up with TRBD1. The clonotype comes from a man in his late teens or twenties who had mild COVID-19 (a few samples of this study predate the infection). Cell type and time point are not known. Sequences were obtained from PBMCs or a T cell subset sorted from them (not recorded which). For the CDR3, the DNA is TGTGCCAGCAGCAGTGGAGGGGGCGGAAGCAATCAGCCCCAGCATTTT. Residues: CASSSGGGGSNQPQHF. The variable domain in full, completed from reference TRBV7-8 and TRBJ1-5, reads GAGVSQSPRYKVAKRGQDVALRCDPISGHVSLFWYQQALGQGPEFLTYFQNEAQLDKSGLPSDRFFAERPEGSVSTLKIQRTQQEDSAVYLCASSSGGGGSNQPQHFGDGTRLSIL.